The 32 T cell receptor beta chains given below trace back to one sample, sequenced in a study of Graves' ophthalmopathy and Graves' hyperthyroidism. The authors amplified TCR beta CDR3 regions, and they did so from RNA transcripts for repertoire sequencing. HTBI primers served in a first-round RT-PCR, which a second-round multiplex PCR followed. Each CDR3 protein is one row after TCRdb ran MiXCR on the multiplex PCR reads. The data show about 1.1 million distinct CDR3 sequences, 35% to 40% seen once. Specimen: peripheral blood or thyroid tissue (not recorded which). Receptor source: an adult man with Graves' hyperthyroidism.

Ten or more counts support this clonotype. The J gene is TRBJ1-2, the V gene TRBV29-1, with D hard to call. The V end was cut by 6 bases, the J end by 4 bases, with 12 bases between. The CDR3 is 12 amino acids. CDR1 is SQVTM, CDR2 ANQGSEA, per germline. CDR3 in amino acids: CSVVDVRYGYTF. In DNA, the CDR3 is TGCAGCGTGGTAGACGTACGCTATGGCTACACCTTC.

This clonotype appeared a few times. This chain joins TRBV6-5 and TRBJ1-2; 7 bases are shared with TRBD1. J lost 5 bases, V lost 0 bases, and 6 bases had no gene match. This CDR3 is built from 15 residues. CDR1 is MNHEY and CDR2 is SVGAGI in the germline V gene. The CDR3 nucleotides read TGTGCCAGCAGTTACTCGAGGGACAGTATTTATGGCTACACCTTC. Translating it yields CASSYSRDSIYGYTF.

The chain is built from TRBV29-1 and TRBJ2-7; D is possibly TRBD2 (5 bases). The length of the CDR3 is 15 residues. Germline V gene lookup returns CDR1 SQVTM and CDR2 ANQGSEA. V lost 0 bases and J lost 2, with 14 bases in between. In nucleotides, the CDR3 is TGCAGCGTTGAAGATCGGGGTCGCCGTACCTACGAGCAGTACTTC. Residues: CSVEDRGRRTYEQYF.

This clonotype was seen more than once but under ten times. The chain recombines TRBV14 with TRBJ1-6; D gene uncertain. Germline V gives CDR1 SGHDN, CDR2 FVKESK. CDR3 length: 15 residues. Between the trimmed V and J ends, which lost 2 bases and 5 bases, there was a span of 10 bases. CDR3 in amino acids: CASSQYVANNSPLHF. CDR3 coding DNA: TGTGCCAGCAGCCAATACGTAGCCAATAATTCACCCCTCCACTTT.

The chain couples TRBV7-6 to TRBJ2-5; 9 bases fit TRBD2. CDR1 is SGHVS, CDR2 FNYEAQ, per germline. The CDR3 is 15 residues long. After removal of 7 bases from V and 6 bases from J, the junction contained 12 bases not matched to a gene. The CDR3 nucleotides are TGTGCCAGCACCGACACCGGACTAGCGAAAAAGACCCAGTACTTC. Its protein is CASTDTGLAKKTQYF. The full variable domain, rest sourced from reference TRBV7-6 and TRBJ2-5, is GAGVSQSPRYKVTKRGQDVALRCDPISGHVSLYWYRQALGQGPEFLTYFNYEAQQDKSGLPNDRFSAERPEGSISTLTIQRTEQRDSAMYRCASTDTGLAKKTQYFGPGTRLLVL.

This clonotype was counted ten times or more. The chain recombines TRBV20-1 with TRBJ2-5, with 9 nucleotides matching TRBD2. The CDR3 is 16 residues long. Germline CDR1 reads DFQATT; CDR2 reads SNEGSKA (reference sequence). V gave up 5 bases and J gave up 7 bases; unmatched junction bases: 17. CDR3 region: CSAQPPGLASLATQYF. The DNA for the CDR3 is TGCAGTGCTCAACCCCCGGGACTAGCTTCTCTTGCGACCCAGTACTTC.

The chain employs TRBV20-1 and TRBJ1-1; D not certain. CDR1 and CDR2 (germline): DFQATT, SNEGSKA (reference sequence). CDR3 length equals 14 residues. Trimming removed 6 bases at V and 3 bases at J, with 17 bases between. For the CDR3, the DNA is TGCAGTGCGCTAAAAATGAAGACCTACACTGAAGCTTTCTTT. It yields the protein CSALKMKTYTEAFF.

The chain recombines TRBV7-9 with TRBJ2-7, with 9 bases that match TRBD1. This CDR3 has 17 residues. Germline CDR1 is SEHNR and CDR2 is FQNEAQ (reference sequence). The V gene end was trimmed by 2 bases and the J gene end by 8 bases; junction bases not matched to a gene: 16. The CDR3 DNA sequence: TGTGCCAGCAGCTTACCCATCTCAGCGGGACAGGGAAGTCAGCAGTACTTC. It specifies CASSLPISAGQGSQQYF. Full variable domain (outside the CDR3, taken from reference TRBV7-9 and TRBJ2-7): DTGVSQNPRHKITKRGQNVTFRCDPISEHNRLYWYRQTLGQGPEFLTYFQNEAQLEKSRLLSDRFSAERPKGSFSTLEIQRTEQGDSAMYLCASSLPISAGQGSQQYFGPGTRLTVT.

This clonotype was observed at least ten times. The chain links TRBV29-1 to TRBJ1-4; TRBD1 matches at 8 bases. Per germline, CDR1 SQVTM and CDR2 ANQGSEA. This CDR3 contains 13 residues. Trimming took 6 bases from V and 8 from J; bases not matched to a gene: 8. The CDR3 spells CSVYQGATEKLFF. CDR3 sequence (DNA): TGCAGCGTGTATCAGGGGGCCACCGAAAAACTGTTTTTT.

The chain recombines TRBV11-2 with TRBJ2-7; D gene ambiguous. The V and J ends lost 5 bases and 5 bases respectively, with 19 bases between them. CDR3 length: 15 residues. The germline CDR1 and CDR2 sequences are SGHAT and FQNNGV. In DNA form, the CDR3 reads TGTGCCAGCAGCCTACATAGCAGTCCCCTTAACGAGCAGTACTTC. It codes for CASSLHSSPLNEQYF.

This clonotype was observed at least ten times. V is TRBV19 and J is TRBJ1-3; D remains ambiguous. Per germline, CDR1 LNHDA and CDR2 SQIVND (reference sequence). V lost 5 bases, J lost 8 bases, and 13 bases lay in between. The length of the CDR3 is 13 residues. This chain's CDR3 is CASSPQVVDTIYF. The CDR3, as DNA: TGTGCCAGTAGTCCTCAGGTTGTCGACACCATATATTTT.

This clonotype has a count of ten or more. The CDR3 DNA sequence: TGCGCCAGCAGCTGGGGGGACAGCGGCACTGAAGCTTTCTTT. It specifies CASSWGDSGTEAFF. The rearrangement links TRBV5-1 to TRBJ1-1, with 7 bases identical to TRBD1. The V gene end was trimmed by 3 bases and the J gene end by 4 bases; junction bases not matched to a gene: 6. Germline loops: CDR1 SGHRS, CDR2 YFSETQ. This CDR3 spans 14 amino acids. Drawing the rest from reference TRBV5-1 and TRBJ1-1, the complete variable domain is KAGVTQTPRYLIKTRGQQVTLSCSPISGHRSVSWYQQTPGQGLQFLFEYFSETQRNKGNFPGRFSGRQFSNSRSEMNVSTLELGDSALYLCASSWGDSGTEAFFGQGTRLTVV.

In regard to this clonotype: The likely explanation is a read error, given a far larger clone one base away. The rearrangement joins TRBV12-3 or TRBV12-4 to TRBJ2-5; D is unresolved. This CDR3 contains 12 residues. The CDR3 nucleotides read TGTGCCAACAGTTTAAATGGAGAGACCCAGTACTTC. It is translated as CANSLNGETQYF.

This clonotype has a count of ten or more. The chain recombines TRBV7-9 with TRBJ2-7, with D maybe TRBD1 (6 bases). Germline CDR1 is SEHNR and CDR2 is FQNEAQ (reference sequence). The V end lost 5 bases, the J end lost 2 bases, and 16 bases lay between the germline ends. This CDR3 contains 15 residues. The CDR3 DNA reads TGTGCCAGCAGCCGAAATCATGGACAGCCCTACGAGCAGTACTTC. It is translated as CASSRNHGQPYEQYF. The full variable domain, completed using reference TRBV7-9 and TRBJ2-7, is DTGVSQNPRHKITKRGQNVTFRCDPISEHNRLYWYRQTLGQGPEFLTYFQNEAQLEKSRLLSDRFSAERPKGSFSTLEIQRTEQGDSAMYLCASSRNHGQPYEQYFGPGTRLTVT.

This clonotype was detected only once. The chain combines TRBV12-3 or TRBV12-4 with TRBJ2-7, with a possible D match to TRBD1 (6 bases). V was cut by 7 bases and J by 9 bases, with 22 bases left in between. CDR3 length equals 14 residues. The CDR3 sequence: CASTPGHLGSGQYF. The CDR3 region has the DNA TGTGCCAGCACCCCGGGACACCTAGGGAGTGGGCAGTACTTC.

The table lists this clonotype with many counts. This sequence joins TRBV2 and TRBJ2-2, with 10 bases fitting TRBD2. Trimming took 5 bases from V and 4 from J; bases not matched to a gene: 4. The germline V gene encodes CDR1 SNHLY and CDR2 FYNNEI. This CDR3 region has 15 residues. This chain's CDR3 is CASSTLAGTTGELFF. CDR3 sequence (DNA): TGTGCCAGCAGTACACTAGCGGGGACCACCGGGGAGCTGTTTTTT.

This chain links TRBV9 with TRBJ2-2; a possible D gene is TRBD1 (6 bases). In germline, CDR1 is SGDLS, CDR2 YYNGEE. The CDR3 length is 15 residues. The germline V and J ends were trimmed by 6 bases and 5 bases, with 17 bases remaining between them. CDR3 coding DNA: TGTGCCAGCACCCCTTGGGGGCGGCAGACCGGGGAGCTGTTTTTT. This sequence encodes CASTPWGRQTGELFF.

V and J are TRBV25-1 and TRBJ2-5; maybe TRBD2 (7 bases). V gave up 11 bases and J gave up 10 bases, with 26 bases separating them. Germline values: CDR1 MGHDK, CDR2 SYGVNS. This CDR3 has 14 residues. The CDR3 here is CAWSRGASSQDQYF. For the CDR3, the DNA is TGTGCCTGGAGTCGGGGGGCTAGCTCCCAGGACCAGTACTTC.

The genes are TRBV10-3 and TRBJ2-5; D is ambiguous. V was pared by 5 bases and J by 4 bases, with 8 bases between. The CDR3 sequence is 12 residues long. Germline CDR1 reads ENHRY; CDR2 reads SYGVKD. Here the CDR3 reads CAISQGIETQYF. The CDR3 DNA follows: TGTGCCATCAGTCAAGGAATAGAGACCCAGTACTTC.

This clonotype was detected many times. This chain connects TRBV14 to TRBJ2-5; tentative D call: TRBD2 (5 bases). This CDR3 has 13 amino acids. The V end lost 3 bases, the J end lost 5 bases, and 10 bases lay between the germline ends. In germline, CDR1 is SGHDN, CDR2 FVKESK. The CDR3 region has the DNA TGTGCCAGCAGCCACAATAGCGATGAGACCCAGTACTTC. It yields the protein CASSHNSDETQYF.

This clonotype was seen ten or more times. J is TRBJ1-6 and V is TRBV2; D possibly corresponds to TRBD1 (5 bases). With 4 bases removed from V and 4 bases from J, the gap between germline ends came to 11 bases. The length of the CDR3 is 15 residues. CDR1 and CDR2 from the germline V gene are SNHLY and FYNNEI. The chain's CDR3 is CASSGGGSYNSPLHF. As DNA, the CDR3 is TGTGCCAGCAGTGGGGGCGGCTCGTATAATTCACCCCTCCACTTT.

The table lists this clonotype with many counts. The rearrangement uses TRBV7-9 and TRBJ2-6, with D tentatively TRBD1 or TRBD2 (5 bases each). Deletions cut 4 bases from V and 3 bases from J, with 19 bases between. CDR1 and CDR2 from the germline V gene are SEHNR and FQNEAQ (reference sequence). The CDR3 spans 18 residues. Here the CDR3 DNA reads TGTGCCAGCAGCTCCGCCGGGACCCTTGCTGGTGGGGCCAACGTCCTGACTTTC. Its protein is CASSSAGTLAGGANVLTF.

The chain combines TRBV14 with TRBJ2-5, with 8 bases aligning to TRBD1. The J call may be incorrect, as the DNA end agrees better with TRBJ2-1. Germline V gives CDR1 SGHDN, CDR2 FVKESK. The CDR3 sequence is 17 residues long. The CDR3 nucleotides are TGTGCCAGCAGCCAAGATGACCGGGACAGGCCAGCCAATGAGCAGTTCTTC. Translation gives CASSQDDRDRPANEQFF.

The chain recombines TRBV28 with TRBJ2-7; D possibly corresponds to TRBD1 (6 bases). Germline V gene data show CDR1 as MDHEN and CDR2 as SYDVKM. The CDR3 covers 13 residues. V was cut by 3 bases and J by 6 bases, with 12 bases left in between. The CDR3 sequence is CASSFHRAGEQYF. The CDR3 DNA reads as TGTGCCAGCAGTTTTCACAGGGCGGGCGAGCAGTACTTC.

This chain joins TRBV7-9 and TRBJ2-7; 8 bases line up with TRBD1. CDR1 is SEHNR and CDR2 is FQNEAQ in the germline V gene (reference sequence). The CDR3 has 16 residues. Unmatched junction bases numbered 14, after V lost 5 bases and J lost 5 bases. The CDR3 region is CASSHVGQGAGDEQYF. CDR3 nucleotides: TGTGCCAGCAGCCATGTCGGGCAGGGGGCTGGGGACGAGCAGTACTTC.

At least ten counts were recorded for this clonotype. This rearrangement joins TRBV10-3 to TRBJ2-7, with no clear D. The CDR3 contains 15 residues. Trimming stripped 0 bases from V and 0 bases from J, with 9 bases between. CDR1 ENHRY and CDR2 SYGVKD come from the germline V gene. CDR3 nucleotide sequence: TGTGCCATCAGTGAGTCGAATGGTTACTCCTACGAGCAGTACTTC. Amino acid sequence: CAISESNGYSYEQYF.

This clonotype occurred once. The chain combines TRBV7-9 with TRBJ2-5; perhaps TRBD2 as D (5 bases). CDR1 and CDR2 (germline): SEHNR, FQNEAQ (reference sequence). The CDR3 extends over 12 amino acids. Deletions cut 4 bases from V and 10 bases from J, with 13 bases between. The CDR3: CASSSRERDQYF. DNA of the CDR3: TGTGCCAGCAGCTCGAGAGAGAGGGACCAGTACTTC. The full variable domain, rest sourced from reference TRBV7-9 and TRBJ2-5, is DTGVSQNPRHKITKRGQNVTFRCDPISEHNRLYWYRQTLGQGPEFLTYFQNEAQLEKSRLLSDRFSAERPKGSFSTLEIQRTEQGDSAMYLCASSSRERDQYFGPGTRLLVL.

This clonotype has only a few counts. This chain connects TRBV12-3 or TRBV12-4 to TRBJ1-2; unclear D gene. V shed 5 bases and J shed 4 bases, with 14 bases lying between them. The CDR3 is made up of 14 amino acids. The CDR3 DNA reads TGTGCCAGCAGTCCCGGCGGAGCAGGCTATGGCTACACCTTC. It translates to CASSPGGAGYGYTF.

Remarks on this clonotype: This may come from a read error, since a much larger clone is one base off. The chain links TRBV24-1 to TRBJ2-7, with unresolved D. Per the germline V gene, CDR1 is KGHDR and CDR2 is SFDVKD. The CDR3 sequence is 17 residues long. With 5 bases removed from V and 3 bases from J, the gap between germline ends came to 22 bases. As DNA, the CDR3 is TGTGCCACCAGTGCCTTGGCGACCCCCCCCCAACTCTACGAGCAGTACTTC. Amino acid sequence: CATSALATPPQLYEQYF.

This rearrangement joins TRBV29-1 to TRBJ1-2; D gene uncertain. This CDR3 is built from 11 residues. Deletions cut 0 bases from V and 8 bases from J, with 7 bases between. Per germline, CDR1 SQVTM and CDR2 ANQGSEA. The CDR3 sequence: CSVEDPAGYTF. The DNA of the CDR3 is TGCAGCGTTGAAGATCCCGCCGGCTACACCTTC. The full variable domain, completed using reference TRBV29-1 and TRBJ1-2, is SAVISQKPSRDICQRGTSLTIQCQVDSQVTMMFWYRQQPGQSLTLIATANQGSEATYESGFVIDKFPISRPNLTFSTLTVSNMSPEDSSIYLCSVEDPAGYTFGSGTRLTVV.

In its sample, this clonotype was seen once. A clone one base away is much larger, so this may be a read error. The chain combines TRBV20-1 with TRBJ1-1; 8 bases are shared with TRBD1. The ends lost 6 bases at V and 9 bases at J; junction bases unmatched: 9. The V gene's germline CDR1 is DFQATT and CDR2 SNEGSKA (reference sequence). The CDR3 covers 12 residues. CDR3 DNA sequence: TGCAGTGCCGGTGAGACAGGGGTACAAGCTTTCTTT. Its protein product is CSAGETGVQAFF.

This clonotype was detected ten times or more. V is TRBV12-3 or TRBV12-4 and J is TRBJ1-6; a possible D gene is TRBD1 (6 bases). The CDR3 contains 14 residues. Trimming took off 6 bases at V and 8 bases at J, with 14 bases between the two ends. The CDR3 nucleotides read TGTGCCAGCAGCTTACAGGGTTGGGATTCACCCCTCCACTTT. Encoded protein: CASSLQGWDSPLHF.